This T cell receptor beta chain appears in the sequencing data of a study of Graves' ophthalmopathy and Graves' hyperthyroidism. For the study at large: Investigators collected peripheral blood at initial diagnosis, before any treatment was given.

This clonotype has ten or more counts. Diagnostic conclusions were grounded in clinical symptoms, serum thyroxine, TRAb, thyroid ultrasound and orbital computed tomography. The authors isolated PBMCs from around 10 ml of fresh peripheral blood. With 6 bases removed from V and 0 bases from J, the gap between germline ends came to 14 bases. The germline CDR1 and CDR2 sequences are SQVTM and ANQGSEA. This CDR3 is 14 amino acids long. RNA transcripts provided the template for amplifying TCR beta CDR3 regions. Following a first-round RT-PCR that used HTBI primers, a second-round multiplex PCR was carried out. TCRdb itself ran the multiplex PCR reads through MiXCR, one entry per CDR3 protein. The top ten clones hold roughly 1.5% of a sample with about 370,000 distinct CDR3 sequences, approximately 20% of them seen once.

The chain carries TRBV29-1 and TRBJ1-1; weak D call: TRBD1 (6 bases). The sample comprised peripheral blood. This clonotype was sampled from a woman aged 18 to 35 with Graves' ophthalmopathy. This CDR3 reads CSVNRRDMNTEAFF. Written as DNA, the CDR3 is TGCAGCGTCAACCGCCGGGACATGAACACTGAAGCTTTCTTT.